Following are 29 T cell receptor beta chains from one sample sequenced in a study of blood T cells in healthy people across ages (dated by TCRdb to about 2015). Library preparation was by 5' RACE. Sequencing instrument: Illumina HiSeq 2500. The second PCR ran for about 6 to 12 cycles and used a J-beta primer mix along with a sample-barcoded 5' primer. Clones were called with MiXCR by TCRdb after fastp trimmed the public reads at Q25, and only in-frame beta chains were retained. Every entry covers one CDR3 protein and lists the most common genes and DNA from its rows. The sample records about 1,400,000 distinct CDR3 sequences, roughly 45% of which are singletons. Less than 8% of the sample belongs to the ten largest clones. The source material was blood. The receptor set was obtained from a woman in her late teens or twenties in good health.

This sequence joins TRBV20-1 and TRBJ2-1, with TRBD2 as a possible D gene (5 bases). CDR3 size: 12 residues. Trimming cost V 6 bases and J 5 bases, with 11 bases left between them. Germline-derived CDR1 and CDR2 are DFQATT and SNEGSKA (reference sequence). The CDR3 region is CSANRGNNEQFF. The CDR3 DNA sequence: TGCAGTGCCAACCGAGGGAACAATGAGCAGTTCTTC.

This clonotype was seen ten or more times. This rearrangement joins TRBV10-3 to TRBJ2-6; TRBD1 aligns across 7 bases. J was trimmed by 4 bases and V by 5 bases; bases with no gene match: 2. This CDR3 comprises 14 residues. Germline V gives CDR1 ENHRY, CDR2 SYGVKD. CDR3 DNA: TGTGCCATCAGTCCGGGACAGGGGGCCAACGTCCTGACTTTC. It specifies CAISPGQGANVLTF.

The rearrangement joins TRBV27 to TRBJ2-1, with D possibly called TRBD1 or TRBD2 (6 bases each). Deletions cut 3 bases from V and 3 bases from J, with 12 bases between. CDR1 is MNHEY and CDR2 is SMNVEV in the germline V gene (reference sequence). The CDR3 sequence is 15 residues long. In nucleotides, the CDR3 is TGTGCCAGCAGTTTTAAGGGGGGACGCTACAATGAGCAGTTCTTC. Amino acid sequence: CASSFKGGRYNEQFF.

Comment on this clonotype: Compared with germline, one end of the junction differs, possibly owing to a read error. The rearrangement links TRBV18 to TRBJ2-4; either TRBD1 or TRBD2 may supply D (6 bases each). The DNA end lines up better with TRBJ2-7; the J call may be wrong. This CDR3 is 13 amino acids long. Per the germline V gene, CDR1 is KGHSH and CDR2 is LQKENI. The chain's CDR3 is CVSSPWGAYEQYF. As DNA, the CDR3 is TGTGTCAGCTCACCATGGGGGGCTTACGAGCAGTACTTC.

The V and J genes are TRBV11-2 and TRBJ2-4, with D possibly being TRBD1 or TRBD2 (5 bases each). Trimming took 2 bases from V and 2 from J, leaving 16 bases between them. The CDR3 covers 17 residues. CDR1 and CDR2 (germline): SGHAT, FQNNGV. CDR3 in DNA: TGTGCCAGCAGCTTAATAAGGGCCGGGGCGTCCAAAAACATTCAGTACTTC. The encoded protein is CASSLIRAGASKNIQYF.

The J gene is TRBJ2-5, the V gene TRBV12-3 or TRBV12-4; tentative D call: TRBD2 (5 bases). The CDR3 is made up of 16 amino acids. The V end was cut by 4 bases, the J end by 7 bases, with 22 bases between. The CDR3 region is CASSYVGAQNMRTQYF. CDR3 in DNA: TGTGCCAGCAGTTATGTGGGAGCACAAAACATGAGGACCCAGTACTTC.

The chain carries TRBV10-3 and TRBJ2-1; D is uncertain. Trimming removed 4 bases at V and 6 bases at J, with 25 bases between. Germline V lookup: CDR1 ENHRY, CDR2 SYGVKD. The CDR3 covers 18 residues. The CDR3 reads CAISASPGGRVTTNEQFF. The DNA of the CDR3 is TGTGCCATCAGTGCCTCCCCGGGTGGGCGAGTGACCACCAATGAGCAGTTCTTC.

CDR3 protein: CASSFRAGGNTGELFF. The CDR3 region has the DNA TGTGCCAGCAGCTTTAGGGCAGGGGGGAACACCGGGGAGCTGTTTTTT. J is TRBJ2-2 and V is TRBV9; 7 nucleotides match TRBD1. The length of the CDR3 is 16 residues. V lost 4 bases to trimming and J lost 1 base; unmatched junction nucleotides: 7. In germline, CDR1 is SGDLS, CDR2 YYNGEE. Filled out from reference TRBV9 and TRBJ2-2, the complete variable domain reads DSGVTQTPKHLITATGQRVTLRCSPRSGDLSVYWYQQSLDQGLQFLIQYYNGEERAKGNILERFSAQQFPDLHSELNLSSLELGDSALYFCASSFRAGGNTGELFFGEGSRLTVL.

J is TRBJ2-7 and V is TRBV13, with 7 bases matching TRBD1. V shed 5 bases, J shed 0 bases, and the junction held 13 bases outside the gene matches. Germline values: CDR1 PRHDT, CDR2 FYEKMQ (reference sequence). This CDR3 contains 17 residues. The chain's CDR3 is CASSQLTGRYTSYEQYF. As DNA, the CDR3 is TGTGCCAGCAGCCAGTTGACAGGGCGCTATACCTCCTACGAGCAGTACTTC.

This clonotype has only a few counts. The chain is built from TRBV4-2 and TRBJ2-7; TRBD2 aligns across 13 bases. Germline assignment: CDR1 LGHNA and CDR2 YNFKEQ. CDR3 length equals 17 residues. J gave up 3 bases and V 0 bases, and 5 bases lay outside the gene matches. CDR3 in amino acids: CASSQEWTSGRNYEQYF. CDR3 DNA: TGTGCCAGCAGCCAAGAGTGGACTAGCGGGAGAAACTACGAGCAGTACTTC.

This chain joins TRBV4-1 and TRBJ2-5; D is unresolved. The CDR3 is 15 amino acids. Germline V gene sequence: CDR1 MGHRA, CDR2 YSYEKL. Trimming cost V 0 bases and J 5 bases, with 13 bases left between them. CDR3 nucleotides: TGCGCCAGCAGCCAAGATCACTTCCTGGAGGAGACCCAGTACTTC. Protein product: CASSQDHFLEETQYF.

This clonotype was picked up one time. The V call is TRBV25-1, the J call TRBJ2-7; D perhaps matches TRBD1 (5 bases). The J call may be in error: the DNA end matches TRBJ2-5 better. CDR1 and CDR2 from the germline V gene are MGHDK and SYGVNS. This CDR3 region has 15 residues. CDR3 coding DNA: TGTGCCAGCAGTCCGTTTGGGAAGGGGCCGGAGACCCAGTACTTC. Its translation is CASSPFGKGPETQYF.

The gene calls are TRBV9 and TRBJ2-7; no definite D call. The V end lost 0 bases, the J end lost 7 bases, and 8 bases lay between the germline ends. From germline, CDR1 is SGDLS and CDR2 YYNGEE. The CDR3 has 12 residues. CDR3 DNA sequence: TGTGCCAGCAGCGTAGGCGACAAAGAGCAGTACTTC. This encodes CASSVGDKEQYF. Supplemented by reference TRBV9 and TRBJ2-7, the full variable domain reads DSGVTQTPKHLITATGQRVTLRCSPRSGDLSVYWYQQSLDQGLQFLIQYYNGEERAKGNILERFSAQQFPDLHSELNLSSLELGDSALYFCASSVGDKEQYFGPGTRLTVT.

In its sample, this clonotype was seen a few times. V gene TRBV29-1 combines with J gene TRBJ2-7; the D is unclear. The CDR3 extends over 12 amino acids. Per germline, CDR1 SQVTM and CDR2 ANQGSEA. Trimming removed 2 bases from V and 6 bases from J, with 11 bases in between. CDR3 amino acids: CSVETDPSEQYF. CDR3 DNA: TGCAGCGTTGAAACGGACCCCAGCGAGCAGTACTTC.

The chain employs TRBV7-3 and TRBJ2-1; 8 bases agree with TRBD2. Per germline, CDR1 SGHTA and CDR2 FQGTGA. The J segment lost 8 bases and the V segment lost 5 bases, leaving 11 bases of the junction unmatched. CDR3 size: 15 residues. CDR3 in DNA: TGTGCCAGCAGCGCCCGTGGTAGCGGGGAGGATGAGCAGTTCTTC. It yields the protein CASSARGSGEDEQFF. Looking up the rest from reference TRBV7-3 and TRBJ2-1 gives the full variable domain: GAGVSQTPSNKVTEKGKYVELRCDPISGHTALYWYRQSLGQGPEFLIYFQGTGAADDSGLPNDRFFAVRPEGSVSTLKIQRTERGDSAVYLCASSARGSGEDEQFFGPGTRLTVL.

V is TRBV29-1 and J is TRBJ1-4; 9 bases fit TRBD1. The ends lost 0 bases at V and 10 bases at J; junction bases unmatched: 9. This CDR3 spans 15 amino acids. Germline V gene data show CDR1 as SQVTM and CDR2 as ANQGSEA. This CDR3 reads CSVEDLDRGVGKLFF. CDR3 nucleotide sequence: TGCAGCGTTGAAGACCTGGACAGGGGAGTAGGAAAACTGTTTTTT.

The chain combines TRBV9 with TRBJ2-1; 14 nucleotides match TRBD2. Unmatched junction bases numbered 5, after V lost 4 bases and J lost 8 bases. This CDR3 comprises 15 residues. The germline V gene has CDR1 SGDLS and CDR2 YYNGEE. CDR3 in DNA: TGTGCCAGCAGCCCAGTGGGACTAGCGGGGGATGAGCAGTTCTTC. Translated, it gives CASSPVGLAGDEQFF.

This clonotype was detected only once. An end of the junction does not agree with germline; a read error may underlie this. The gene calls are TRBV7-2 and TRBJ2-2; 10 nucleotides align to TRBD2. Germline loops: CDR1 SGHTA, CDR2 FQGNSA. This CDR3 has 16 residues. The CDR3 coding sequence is TGTGTCAGCAGCCCCCGGACTAGCGGTCCCACCGGGGAGCTGTTTTTT. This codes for CVSSPRTSGPTGELFF.

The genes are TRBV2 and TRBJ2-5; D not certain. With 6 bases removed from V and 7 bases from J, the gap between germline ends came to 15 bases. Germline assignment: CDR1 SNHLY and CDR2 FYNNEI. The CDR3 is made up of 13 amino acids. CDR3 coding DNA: TGTGCCAGCAGCGACGAGGTTGGTGGGACCCAGTACTTC. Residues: CASSDEVGGTQYF.

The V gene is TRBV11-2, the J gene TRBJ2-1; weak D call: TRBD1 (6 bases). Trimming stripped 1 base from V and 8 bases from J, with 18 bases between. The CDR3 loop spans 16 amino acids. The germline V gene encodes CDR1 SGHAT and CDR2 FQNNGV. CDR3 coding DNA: TGTGCCAGCAGCTTAGTGGGGCGGGCCAGGGGCGATGAGCAGTTCTTC. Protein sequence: CASSLVGRARGDEQFF.

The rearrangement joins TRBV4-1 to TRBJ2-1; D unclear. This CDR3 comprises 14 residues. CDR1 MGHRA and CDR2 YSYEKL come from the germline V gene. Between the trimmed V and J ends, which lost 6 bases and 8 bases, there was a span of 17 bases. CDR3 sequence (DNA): TGCGCCAGCAGACCGCACGGGCAGCTCGATGAGCAGTTCTTC. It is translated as CASRPHGQLDEQFF.

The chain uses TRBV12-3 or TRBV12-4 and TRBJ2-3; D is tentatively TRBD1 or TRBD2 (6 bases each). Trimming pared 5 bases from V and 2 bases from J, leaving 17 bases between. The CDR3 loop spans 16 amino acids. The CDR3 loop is CASSGRGQMLTDTQYF. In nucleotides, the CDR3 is TGTGCCAGCAGTGGACGGGGGCAGATGCTCACAGATACGCAGTATTTT.

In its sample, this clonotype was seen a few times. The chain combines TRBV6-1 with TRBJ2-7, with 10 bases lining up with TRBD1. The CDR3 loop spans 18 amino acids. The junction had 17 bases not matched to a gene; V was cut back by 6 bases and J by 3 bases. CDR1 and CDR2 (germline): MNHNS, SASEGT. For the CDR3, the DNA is TGTGCCAGCAGAAGCCTGGGACAGGGGAAGTTGGCCCTCTACGAGCAGTACTTC. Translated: CASRSLGQGKLALYEQYF.

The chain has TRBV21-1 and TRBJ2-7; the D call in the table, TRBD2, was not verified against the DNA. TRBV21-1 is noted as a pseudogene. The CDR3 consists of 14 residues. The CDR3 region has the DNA TGTGCCAGCAGCAAAGTTGGCCCGTTCTACGAGCAGTACTTC. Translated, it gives CASSKVGPFYEQYF.

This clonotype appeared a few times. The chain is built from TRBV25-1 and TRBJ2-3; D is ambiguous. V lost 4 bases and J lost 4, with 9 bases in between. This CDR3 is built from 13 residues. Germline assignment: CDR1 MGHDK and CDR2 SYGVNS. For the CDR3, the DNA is TGTGCCAGCAGTGCGAGGATCGCAGATACGCAGTATTTT. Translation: CASSARIADTQYF.

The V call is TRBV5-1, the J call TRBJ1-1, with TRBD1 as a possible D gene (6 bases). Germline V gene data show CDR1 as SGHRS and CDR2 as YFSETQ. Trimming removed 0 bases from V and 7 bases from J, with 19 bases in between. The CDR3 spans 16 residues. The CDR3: CASSLGTWGRDGEAFF. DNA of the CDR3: TGCGCCAGCAGCTTGGGGACGTGGGGGCGCGATGGTGAAGCTTTCTTT.

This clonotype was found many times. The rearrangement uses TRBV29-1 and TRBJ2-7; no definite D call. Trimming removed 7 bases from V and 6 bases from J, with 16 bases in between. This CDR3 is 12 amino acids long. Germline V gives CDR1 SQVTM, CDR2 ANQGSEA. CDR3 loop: CSARSQGAEQYF. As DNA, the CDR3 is TGCAGCGCCCGGAGCCAAGGAGCCGAGCAGTACTTC.

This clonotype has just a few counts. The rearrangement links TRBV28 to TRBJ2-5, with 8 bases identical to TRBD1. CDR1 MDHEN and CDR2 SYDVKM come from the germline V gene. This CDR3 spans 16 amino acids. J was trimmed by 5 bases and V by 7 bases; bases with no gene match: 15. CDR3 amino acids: CASTSYQDRVFETQYF. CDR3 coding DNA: TGTGCCAGCACCTCATATCAGGACAGGGTGTTTGAGACCCAGTACTTC. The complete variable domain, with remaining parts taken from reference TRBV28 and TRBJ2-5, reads DVKVTQSSRYLVKRTGEKVFLECVQDMDHENMFWYRQDPGLGLRLIYFSYDVKMKEKGDIPEGYSVSREKKERFSLILESASTNQTSMYLCASTSYQDRVFETQYFGPGTRLLVL.

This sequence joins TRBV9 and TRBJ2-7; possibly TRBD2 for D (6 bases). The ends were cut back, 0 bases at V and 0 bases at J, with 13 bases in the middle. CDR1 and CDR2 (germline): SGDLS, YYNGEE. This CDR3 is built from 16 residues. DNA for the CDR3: TGTGCCAGCAGCGTAGGGGGTAGCGGTCCCTCCTACGAGCAGTACTTC. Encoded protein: CASSVGGSGPSYEQYF.